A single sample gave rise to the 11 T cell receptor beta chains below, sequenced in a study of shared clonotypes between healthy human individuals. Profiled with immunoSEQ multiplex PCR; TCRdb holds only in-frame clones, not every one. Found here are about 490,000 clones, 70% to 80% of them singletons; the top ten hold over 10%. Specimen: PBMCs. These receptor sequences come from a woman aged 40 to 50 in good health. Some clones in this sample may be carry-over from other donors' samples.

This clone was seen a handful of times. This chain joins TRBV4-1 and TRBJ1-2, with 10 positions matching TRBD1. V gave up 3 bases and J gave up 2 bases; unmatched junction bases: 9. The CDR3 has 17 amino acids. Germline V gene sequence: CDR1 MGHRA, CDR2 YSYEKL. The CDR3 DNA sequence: TGCGCCAGCAGCCACTACTACCGGGACAGGGGAAACTATGGCTACACCTTC. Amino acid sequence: CASSHYYRDRGNYGYTF.

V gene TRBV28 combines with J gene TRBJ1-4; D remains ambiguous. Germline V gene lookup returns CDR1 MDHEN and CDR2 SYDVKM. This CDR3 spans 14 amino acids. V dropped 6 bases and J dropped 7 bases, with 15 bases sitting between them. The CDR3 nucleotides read TGTGCCAGCAGGGCCATGGGGAATGGTGAAAAACTGTTTTTT. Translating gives CASRAMGNGEKLFF.

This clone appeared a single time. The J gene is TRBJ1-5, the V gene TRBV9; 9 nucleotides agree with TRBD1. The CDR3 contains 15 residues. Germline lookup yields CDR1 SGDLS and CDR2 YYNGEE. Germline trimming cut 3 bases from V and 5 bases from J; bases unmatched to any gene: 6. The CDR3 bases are TGTGCCAGCAGCGCAACCTGGACAGGGGATCAGCCCCAGCATTTT. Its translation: CASSATWTGDQPQHF. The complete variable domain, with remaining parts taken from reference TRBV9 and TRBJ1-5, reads DSGVTQTPKHLITATGQRVTLRCSPRSGDLSVYWYQQSLDQGLQFLIQYYNGEERAKGNILERFSAQQFPDLHSELNLSSLELGDSALYFCASSATWTGDQPQHFGDGTRLSIL.

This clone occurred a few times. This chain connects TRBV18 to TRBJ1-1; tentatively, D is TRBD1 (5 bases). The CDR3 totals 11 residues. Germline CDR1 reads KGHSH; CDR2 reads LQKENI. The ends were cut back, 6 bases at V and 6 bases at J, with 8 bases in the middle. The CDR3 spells CASSQGSEAFF. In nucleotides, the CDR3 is TGTGCCAGCTCTCAGGGCTCTGAAGCTTTCTTT.

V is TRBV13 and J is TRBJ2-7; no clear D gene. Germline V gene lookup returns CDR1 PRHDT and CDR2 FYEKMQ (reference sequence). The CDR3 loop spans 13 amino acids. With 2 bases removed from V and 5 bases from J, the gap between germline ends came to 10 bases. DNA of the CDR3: TGTGCCAGCAGCTTAAGTCCACCCAACGAGCAGTACTTC. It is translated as CASSLSPPNEQYF. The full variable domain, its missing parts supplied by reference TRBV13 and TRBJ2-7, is AAGVIQSPRHLIKEKRETATLKCYPIPRHDTVYWYQQGPGQDPQFLISFYEKMQSDKGSIPDRFSAQQFSDYHSELNMSSLELGDSALYFCASSLSPPNEQYFGPGTRLTVT.

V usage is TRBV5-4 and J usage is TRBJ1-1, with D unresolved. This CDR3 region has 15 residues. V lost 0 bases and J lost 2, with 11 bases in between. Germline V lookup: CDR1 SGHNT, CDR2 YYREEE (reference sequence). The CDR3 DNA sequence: TGTGCCAGCAGCTTGGGCCACTCCCTAAACACTGAAGCTTTCTTT. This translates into CASSLGHSLNTEAFF.

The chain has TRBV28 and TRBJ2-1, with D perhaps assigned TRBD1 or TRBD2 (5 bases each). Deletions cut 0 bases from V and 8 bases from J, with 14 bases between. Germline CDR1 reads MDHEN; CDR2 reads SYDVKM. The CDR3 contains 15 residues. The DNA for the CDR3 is TGTGCCAGCAGTTTATGGGGGGTCAGCGGACATGAGCAGTTCTTC. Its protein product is CASSLWGVSGHEQFF.

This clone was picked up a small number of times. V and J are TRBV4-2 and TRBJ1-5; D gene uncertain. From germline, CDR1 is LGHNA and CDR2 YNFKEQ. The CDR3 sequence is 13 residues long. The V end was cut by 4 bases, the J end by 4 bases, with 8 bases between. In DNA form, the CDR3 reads TGTGCCAGCAGCCCCAAGTGGAATCAGCCCCAGCATTTT. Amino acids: CASSPKWNQPQHF.

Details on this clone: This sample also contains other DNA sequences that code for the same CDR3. The CDR3 sequence: CASSSPSSYEQYF. The DNA for the CDR3 is TGTGCCAGCAGTTCGCCCAGCTCCTACGAGCAGTACTTC. The gene calls are TRBV28 and TRBJ2-7; no firm D call. The CDR3 length is 13 residues. Trimming left V 4 bases short and J 0 bases short, with 7 bases between. From germline, CDR1 is MDHEN and CDR2 SYDVKM.

The CDR3 bases are TGTGCCAGCGGGTTGGATAGCAATCAGCCCCAGCATTTT. Residues: CASGLDSNQPQHF. The V and J genes are TRBV4-2 and TRBJ1-5; D unclear. The germline gives CDR1 LGHNA, CDR2 YNFKEQ. The V and J ends lost 8 bases and 0 bases respectively, with 8 bases between them. This CDR3 region has 13 residues.

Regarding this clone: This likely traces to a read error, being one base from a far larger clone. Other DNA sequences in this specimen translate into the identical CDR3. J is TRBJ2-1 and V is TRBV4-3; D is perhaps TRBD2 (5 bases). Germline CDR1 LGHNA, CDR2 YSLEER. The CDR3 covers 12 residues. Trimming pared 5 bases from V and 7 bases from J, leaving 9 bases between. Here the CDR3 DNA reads TGCGCCAGCAGCGACGGGAATAATGAGCAGTTCTTC. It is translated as CASSDGNNEQFF.